Following are 22 T cell receptor beta chains from one sample sequenced in a study of CD8+ T cells in alopecia areata (dated by TCRdb to the late 2010s). The library was made by the immunoSEQ multiplex PCR assay. RNA was extracted from all samples and reverse transcribed into cDNA as template for TCR sequencing. The clones in this table, taken by TCRdb from immuneACCESS, are in-frame only. Not every clone is retained; where verified, under half of the shortfall comes from an unresolved V gene, and the cause of the rest is unknown. This sample holds about 300,000 clones; roughly 64% were observed only once. The top ten hold less than 2% of the sample. This specimen's time point label, interpreted: 24 weeks on oral tofacitinib. In the paper's terms, the treatment or condition label means: oral pan-JAK inhibitor, 5-10 mg twice daily. Sequencing used CD4+ T cells sorted from blood, obtained at week 24, from a patient treated with tofacitinib. The receptors were sampled from a human donor with alopecia areata.

The chain recombines TRBV6-1 with TRBJ1-2; D not resolved. The germline CDR1 and CDR2 sequences are MNHNS and SASEGT. Trimming took off 6 bases at V and 6 bases at J, with 17 bases between the two ends. CDR3 length: 14 amino acids. This CDR3 is CASRTPVPTHGYTF. The CDR3 DNA reads TGTGCCAGCAGGACCCCGGTACCTACCCATGGCTACACCTTC.

V is TRBV29-1 and J is TRBJ1-2, with TRBD1 matching 7 bases. CDR1 is SQVTM and CDR2 is ANQGSEA in the germline V gene. There are 14 residues in the CDR3. V shed 3 bases and J 3 bases; nucleotides not matched to a gene: 7. This chain's CDR3 is CSVDSGQVDYGYTF. The CDR3 nucleotides read TGCAGCGTTGACTCCGGACAGGTCGACTATGGCTACACCTTC.

This clone has just a few counts. The gene calls are TRBV6-6 and TRBJ1-1; TRBD1 matches at 8 bases. Germline V gives CDR1 MNHNY, CDR2 SVGAGI (reference sequence). V shed 10 bases, J shed 0 bases, and the junction held 4 bases outside the gene matches. CDR3 length: 13 residues. This CDR3 reads CATQDRVNTEAFF. The CDR3 coding sequence is TGTGCCACCCAGGACAGGGTGAACACTGAAGCTTTCTTT.

The chain uses TRBV14 and TRBJ1-5; D is perhaps TRBD1 (5 bases). Trimming took 0 bases from V and 7 from J, leaving 7 bases between them. The CDR3 consists of 13 residues. The germline gives CDR1 SGHDN, CDR2 FVKESK. For the CDR3, the DNA is TGTGCCAGCAGCCAAGAAGGGGAACAGCCCCAGCATTTT. This sequence encodes CASSQEGEQPQHF.

The V gene is TRBV19, the J gene TRBJ2-5; maybe TRBD1 (6 bases). The V gene's germline CDR1 is LNHDA and CDR2 SQIVND (reference sequence). The CDR3 is made up of 13 amino acids. The V gene lost 8 bases and the J gene lost 3 bases, with 13 bases spanning the gap. The CDR3 protein is CASSRDIEETQYF. The CDR3 DNA follows: TGTGCCAGTTCCCGGGACATAGAAGAGACCCAGTACTTC.

The chain employs TRBV5-1 and TRBJ1-6, with a tentative D call TRBD1 (5 bases). The ends were cut back, 4 bases at V and 3 bases at J, with 17 bases in the middle. Germline CDR1 is SGHRS and CDR2 is YFSETQ. The CDR3 length is 17 residues. CDR3 sequence (DNA): TGCGCCAGCAGCGGGGCTTACCCTGGAGGCTATAATTCACCCCTCCACTTT. Residues: CASSGAYPGGYNSPLHF.

V and J are TRBV7-9 and TRBJ2-1, with D possibly being TRBD1 or TRBD2 (6 bases each). The CDR3 is 15 amino acids. Germline CDR1 SEHNR, CDR2 FQNEAQ (reference sequence). V was shortened by 5 bases and J by 9 bases, with 20 bases between the two germline ends. The CDR3 nucleotides read TGTGCCAGCAGCGCACAGAACCAACAGGGAGGTGAGCAGTTCTTC. It yields the protein CASSAQNQQGGEQFF.

The gene calls are TRBV7-2 and TRBJ1-3, with D possibly matching TRBD1 (5 bases). CDR3 length: 14 residues. The V end lost 4 bases, the J end lost 0 bases, and 7 bases lay between the germline ends. Germline CDR1 is SGHTA and CDR2 is FQGNSA. CDR3 DNA sequence: TGTGCCAGCAGCTACGACAGCTCTGGAAACACCATATATTTT. Its translation is CASSYDSSGNTIYF. Filled out from reference TRBV7-2 and TRBJ1-3, the complete variable domain reads GAGVSQSPSNKVTEKGKDVELRCDPISGHTALYWYRQSLGQGLEFLIYFQGNSAPDKSGLPSDRFSAERTGGSVSTLTIQRTQQEDSAVYLCASSYDSSGNTIYFGEGSWLTVV.

This chain joins TRBV30 and TRBJ1-1; 10 positions match TRBD1. CDR1 and CDR2 (germline): GTSNPN, SVGIG (reference sequence). The CDR3 is 13 residues long. V shed 4 bases and J 5 bases; nucleotides not matched to a gene: 4. The CDR3 here is CAWTWTGGTEAFF. The CDR3 nucleotides are TGTGCCTGGACTTGGACAGGGGGGACTGAAGCTTTCTTT.

V gene TRBV27 combines with J gene TRBJ1-2; 8 bases fit TRBD1. The length of the CDR3 is 13 residues. With 6 bases clipped from V and 7 bases from J, the junction kept 7 bases outside the gene matches. The germline CDR1 and CDR2 sequences are MNHEY and SMNVEV (reference sequence). The CDR3 DNA is TGTGCCAGCAGCACAACAGGGGGTAGTGGCTACACCTTC. Residues: CASSTTGGSGYTF.

The rearrangement uses TRBV5-6 and TRBJ2-5, with 7 bases aligning to TRBD1. There are 13 residues in the CDR3. Looked up from germline, CDR1 is SGHDT and CDR2 is YYEEEE. The ends lost 5 bases at V and 2 bases at J; junction bases unmatched: 3. In DNA form, the CDR3 reads TGTGCCAGCAGACAGGGGCGGCAAGAGACCCAGTACTTC. This translates into CASRQGRQETQYF.

There are a few counts of this clone. The chain employs TRBV11-2 and TRBJ1-1, with D hard to call. Germline V CDR1 and CDR2: SGHAT, FQNNGV. This CDR3 is built from 12 residues. Deletions cut 5 bases from V and 9 bases from J, with 13 bases between. The CDR3 reads CASSDPGRQAFF. In DNA, the CDR3 is TGTGCCAGCAGCGACCCCGGTCGCCAAGCTTTCTTT.

This clone was seen only a few times. This sample includes further DNA sequences coding for the same CDR3. This chain joins TRBV5-1 and TRBJ2-3; the D gene is possibly TRBD1 (5 bases). The V end lost 0 bases, the J end lost 3 bases, and 5 bases lay between the germline ends. Germline V lookup: CDR1 SGHRS, CDR2 YFSETQ. This CDR3 has 13 amino acids. The CDR3, as DNA: TGCGCCAGCAGCTTGGAGGGGACAGATACGCAGTATTTT. This sequence encodes CASSLEGTDTQYF.

A word on this clone: The sample carries other DNA sequences with the same CDR3. Written as DNA, the CDR3 is TGTGCCTGGAGTGTAGGACAGGGGATCTACGAGCAGTACTTC. This codes for CAWSVGQGIYEQYF. The chain links TRBV30 to TRBJ2-7; 9 nucleotides agree with TRBD1. V was pared by 0 bases and J by 3 bases, with 3 bases of the junction left unmatched. CDR1 is GTSNPN, CDR2 SVGIG, per germline (reference sequence). This CDR3 has 14 amino acids.

This clone has more than one count but fewer than ten. V gene TRBV7-9 combines with J gene TRBJ1-4; D remains ambiguous. Deletions cut 5 bases from V and 5 bases from J, with 15 bases between. CDR3 length equals 15 residues. Looked up from germline, CDR1 is SEHNR and CDR2 is FQNEAQ (reference sequence). This CDR3 is CASSLPLVENEKLFF. The CDR3 region has the DNA TGTGCCAGCAGCCTACCATTAGTGGAAAATGAAAAACTGTTTTTT.

The chain employs TRBV4-1 and TRBJ2-2, with D hard to call. Trimming shortened V by 1 base and J by 4 bases, and 13 bases separated the two germline ends. The CDR3 has 16 amino acids. In germline, CDR1 is MGHRA, CDR2 YSYEKL. In DNA form, the CDR3 reads TGCGCCAGCAGCCAAGTCCGCCCGGGCGGCACCGGGGAGCTGTTTTTT. This codes for CASSQVRPGGTGELFF.

The sample holds a few counts of this clone. This chain links TRBV6-6 with TRBJ2-7; weak D call: TRBD1 (6 bases). CDR1 MNHNY and CDR2 SVGAGI come from the germline V gene (reference sequence). V lost 2 bases and J lost 1, with 12 bases in between. This CDR3 comprises 15 residues. The CDR3 spells CASSYKATGSYEQYF. The DNA of the CDR3 is TGTGCCAGCAGTTACAAAGCGACAGGATCCTACGAGCAGTACTTC.

This chain links TRBV5-6 with TRBJ2-1; D is uncertain. The CDR3 covers 11 residues. CDR1 and CDR2 from the germline V gene are SGHDT and YYEEEE. The ends were cut back, 4 bases at V and 9 bases at J, with 8 bases in the middle. CDR3 bases: TGTGCCAGCAGCCTGGGATTTGAGCAGTTCTTC. It specifies CASSLGFEQFF.

This rearrangement joins TRBV4-1 to TRBJ1-2, with 8 bases lining up with TRBD1. Germline V gene sequence: CDR1 MGHRA, CDR2 YSYEKL. The CDR3 is 16 residues long. The V segment lost 0 bases and the J segment 7 bases; nucleotides outside the gene matches: 10. CDR3 amino acids: CASSQDFRTGLSGYTF. The CDR3 DNA follows: TGCGCCAGCAGCCAAGATTTCAGGACAGGGTTAAGTGGCTACACCTTC.

This sequence joins TRBV19 and TRBJ2-3; D is unclear. Trimming cost V 6 bases and J 2 bases, with 15 bases left between them. The CDR3 extends over 15 amino acids. Per the germline V gene, CDR1 is LNHDA and CDR2 is SQIVND (reference sequence). DNA of the CDR3: TGTGCCAGTAGGAGGACCCGCGCCCCCACAGATACGCAGTATTTT. It codes for CASRRTRAPTDTQYF. The variable domain in full, with the rest retrieved from reference TRBV19 and TRBJ2-3, is DGGITQSPKYLFRKEGQNVTLSCEQNLNHDAMYWYRQDPGQGLRLIYYSQIVNDFQKGDIAEGYSVSREKKESFPLTVTSAQKNPTAFYLCASRRTRAPTDTQYFGPGTRLTVL.

The chain carries TRBV18 and TRBJ2-1, with 8 positions matching TRBD2. Germline values: CDR1 KGHSH, CDR2 LQKENI. V gave up 3 bases and J gave up 5 bases; unmatched junction bases: 9. The CDR3 consists of 16 residues. The CDR3 reads CASSPQIGGGNNEQFF. The DNA of the CDR3 is TGTGCCAGCTCACCCCAAATCGGGGGGGGCAACAATGAGCAGTTCTTC.

This clone was seen more than once but under ten times. The chain is built from TRBV30 and TRBJ2-1; the match to TRBD1 covers 7 bases. Germline V CDR1 and CDR2: GTSNPN, SVGIG (reference sequence). This CDR3 contains 15 residues. With V trimmed by 3 bases and J by 4 bases, 9 bases remained unmatched. CDR3 sequence reads: CAWRETGNPYNEQFF. CDR3 nucleotide sequence: TGTGCCTGGAGGGAGACAGGGAACCCGTACAATGAGCAGTTCTTC.